These T cell receptor beta chains were read from a single sample in a study of radiotherapy plus CTLA-4 blockade in lung cancer. The assay was immunoSEQ multiplex PCR, and TCRdb's table has in-frame clones only and misses some. Of roughly 59,000 clones in the sample, less than 75% are singletons; the top ten hold about 8%. The sequences come from peripheral blood, collected from a patient treated with radiotherapy plus ipilimumab. Receptors originate from a human donor with non-small cell lung cancer whose response to radiotherapy plus ipilimumab could not be evaluated. The CDR3 runs from the conserved cysteine through the conserved F or W. A D gene is named only where the DNA matches it firmly. Part of the rows lack a size; the others show once, few, many or a class for expanded clones.

d_call,v_call,clone_size,j_call,cdr3_length,cdr3_aa,cdr3_nt
TRBD1,TRBV18,NA,TRBJ2-1,15,CASSPPGQGHNEQFF,TGTGCCAGCTCACCGCCGGGACAGGGGCACAATGAGCAGTTCTTC
NA,TRBV5-1,once,TRBJ2-3,14,CASSLEGPTDTQYF,TGCGCCAGCAGCTTGGAGGGGCCCACAGATACGCAGTATTTT
NA,TRBV7-9,NA,TRBJ2-1,13,CASSLVGGWEQFF,TGTGCCAGCAGCTTAGTAGGAGGTTGGGAGCAGTTCTTC
TRBD2,TRBV28,NA,TRBJ2-1,12,CASSSETSKQFF,TGTGCCAGCAGTTCGGAGACTAGCAAGCAGTTCTTC
TRBD1,TRBV5-1,NA,TRBJ2-7,13,CASGTGSTYEQYF,TGCGCCAGCGGGACAGGGAGTACCTACGAGCAGTACTTC
NA,TRBV5-6,NA,TRBJ2-5,15,CASSLLAGLQETQYF,TGTGCCAGCAGCTTGTTGGCAGGTCTTCAAGAGACCCAGTACTTC
TRBD2,TRBV6-4,few,TRBJ2-3,16,CASSLGAGGTTDTQYF,TGTGCCAGCAGCCTCGGCGCGGGGGGAACCACAGATACGCAGTATTTT
TRBD2,TRBV29-1,NA,TRBJ2-3,13,CSTRLAGTDTQYF,TGCAGCACCCGACTAGCGGGTACAGATACGCAGTATTTT
TRBD1,TRBV27,NA,TRBJ2-7,15,CASSLSTGLPYEQYF,TGTGCCAGCAGTTTATCGACAGGGCTTCCCTACGAGCAGTACTTC
TRBD2,TRBV7-3,NA,TRBJ2-1,17,CASSKGLAGGLINEQFF,TGTGCCAGCAGCAAAGGACTAGCGGGGGGGCTAATCAATGAGCAGTTCTTC
NA,TRBV27,NA,TRBJ1-1,16,CASSLVFGRGGTEAFF,TGTGCCAGCAGTTTAGTGTTTGGTAGGGGGGGCACTGAAGCTTTCTTT
TRBD2,TRBV5-1,NA,TRBJ2-1,16,CASSLRGGGALNEQFF,TGCGCCAGCAGCCTAAGGGGCGGGGGAGCCCTCAATGAGCAGTTCTTC
TRBD2,TRBV28,once,TRBJ2-7,13,CASSLLGLVEQYF,TGTGCCAGCAGTTTACTCGGACTAGTCGAGCAGTACTTC
TRBD2,TRBV6-4,NA,TRBJ2-3,19,CASSPQPQLAGAGVDTQYF,TGTGCCAGCAGTCCTCAACCACAACTAGCGGGGGCCGGGGTGGATACGCAGTATTTT
NA,TRBV29-1,few,TRBJ2-1,13,CSVGRGGNNEQFF,TGCAGCGTTGGGAGGGGAGGCAACAATGAGCAGTTCTTC
NA,TRBV5-1,NA,TRBJ2-2,15,CASSVQGFDTGELFF,TGCGCCAGCAGCGTACAGGGCTTTGACACCGGGGAGCTGTTTTTT
NA,TRBV7-2,few,TRBJ1-1,14,CASSLEPGDTEAFF,TGTGCCAGCAGCTTAGAACCAGGGGACACTGAAGCTTTCTTT
TRBD2,TRBV5-4,NA,TRBJ2-7,18,CASSLGGLAGGPTYEQYF,TGTGCCAGCAGCTTGGGAGGACTAGCGGGAGGTCCGACCTACGAGCAGTACTTC
TRBD1,TRBV6-6,NA,TRBJ1-5,14,CASRGRQGDQPQHF,TGTGCCAGCAGGGGAAGACAGGGAGATCAGCCCCAGCATTTT
NA,TRBV7-6,few,TRBJ2-1,16,CASSLGRQISYNEQFF,TGTGCCAGCAGCTTAGGTCGACAGATTTCCTACAATGAGCAGTTCTTC
NA,TRBV2,NA,TRBJ1-2,13,CASSATGVGGYTF,TGTGCCAGCAGTGCGACAGGCGTTGGGGGCTACACCTTC
TRBD2,TRBV7-3,NA,TRBJ2-2,16,CASSLGLAGNTGELFF,TGTGCCAGCAGCTTAGGACTAGCGGGGAACACCGGGGAGCTGTTTTTT
NA,TRBV5-6,NA,TRBJ1-2,15,CASSPPGGGNYGYTF,TGTGCCAGCAGCCCCCCCGGCGGGGGGAACTATGGCTACACCTTC
TRBD2,TRBV6-1,NA,TRBJ2-3,14,CASRSGLGTDTQYF,TGTGCCAGCAGATCAGGACTAGGCACAGATACGCAGTATTTT
TRBD2,TRBV19,NA,TRBJ2-3,19,CASKGTMGREGQGTDTQYF,TGTGCCAGTAAGGGGACAATGGGGCGGGAGGGCCAGGGCACAGATACGCAGTATTTT
TRBD1,TRBV4-1,NA,TRBJ1-2,14,CASSQADRAYGYTF,TGCGCCAGCAGCCAAGCCGACAGGGCCTATGGCTACACCTTC